The clone carrying this TCR beta chain was detected a few times. Antigen unknown. Built from TCR beta cDNA, the libraries had unique molecular identifiers in them. TCRdb re-called the PCR reads through MiXCR, storing one row per CDR3 protein. Of 700,000 to 900,000 distinct CDR3 sequences in the sample, under 60% were seen once. These data belong to a study of post-analysis software for immune sequencing data. Study at large: Disease trajectories encompassed relapsing-remitting, secondary progressive and progressive-relapsing multiple sclerosis. Overall study results and limits: The study found TRBV5-6, TRBV5-1 and TRBV20-1 among several TRBV segments more frequent in patients than controls. Among multiple sclerosis patients, normalized Chao1 diversity was significantly below that of controls.

V dropped 5 bases and J dropped 6; count of bases not matched to a gene: 8. This CDR3 has 14 residues. In germline, CDR1 is LNHNV, CDR2 YYDKDF (reference sequence). The chain recombines TRBV15 with TRBJ1-1; TRBD1 aligns across 8 bases. The TCR originated in a girl between 10 and 17 years old with multiple sclerosis. Specimen: blood. CDR3 sequence reads: CATSHDRGGPEAFF. The CDR3 DNA reads as TGTGCCACCAGCCATGACAGGGGAGGCCCTGAAGCTTTCTTT.